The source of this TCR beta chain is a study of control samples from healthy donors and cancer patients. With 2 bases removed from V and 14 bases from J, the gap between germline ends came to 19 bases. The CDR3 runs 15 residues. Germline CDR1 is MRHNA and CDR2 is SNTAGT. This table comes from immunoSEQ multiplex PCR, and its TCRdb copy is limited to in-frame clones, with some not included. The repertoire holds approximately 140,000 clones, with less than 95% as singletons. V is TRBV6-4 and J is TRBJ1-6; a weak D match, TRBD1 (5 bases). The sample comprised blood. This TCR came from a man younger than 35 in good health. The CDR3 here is CASSDTTRGGRTLHF. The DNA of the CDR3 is TGTGCCAGCAGTGACACAACCCGCGGGGGAAGAACCCTCCACTTT.